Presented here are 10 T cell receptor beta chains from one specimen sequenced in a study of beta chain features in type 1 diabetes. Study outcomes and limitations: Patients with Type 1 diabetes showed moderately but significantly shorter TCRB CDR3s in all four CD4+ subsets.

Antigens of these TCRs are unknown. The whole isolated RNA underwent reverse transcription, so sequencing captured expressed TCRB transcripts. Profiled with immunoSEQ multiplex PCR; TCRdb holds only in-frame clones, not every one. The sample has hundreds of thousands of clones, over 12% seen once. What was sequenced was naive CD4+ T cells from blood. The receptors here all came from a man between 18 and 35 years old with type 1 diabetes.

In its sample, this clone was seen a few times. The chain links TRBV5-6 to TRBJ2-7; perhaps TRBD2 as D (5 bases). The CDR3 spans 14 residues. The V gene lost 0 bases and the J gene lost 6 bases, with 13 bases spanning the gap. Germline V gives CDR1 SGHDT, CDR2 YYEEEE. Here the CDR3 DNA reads TGTGCCAGCAGCTTGGAGGCGGGCCGCCGCGAGCAGTACTTC. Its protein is CASSLEAGRREQYF.

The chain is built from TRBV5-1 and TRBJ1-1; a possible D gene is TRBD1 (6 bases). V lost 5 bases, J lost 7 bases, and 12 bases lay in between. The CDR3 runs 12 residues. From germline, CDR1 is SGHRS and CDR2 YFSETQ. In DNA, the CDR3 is TGCGCCAGCAGTTCAACGACAGGTGAAGCTTTCTTT. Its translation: CASSSTTGEAFF.

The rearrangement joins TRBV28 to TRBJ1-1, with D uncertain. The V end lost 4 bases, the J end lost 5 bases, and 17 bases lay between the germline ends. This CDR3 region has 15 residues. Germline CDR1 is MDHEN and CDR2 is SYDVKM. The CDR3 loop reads CASSWARTPRTEAFF. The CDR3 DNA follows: TGTGCCAGCAGTTGGGCGAGGACGCCTCGGACTGAAGCTTTCTTT.

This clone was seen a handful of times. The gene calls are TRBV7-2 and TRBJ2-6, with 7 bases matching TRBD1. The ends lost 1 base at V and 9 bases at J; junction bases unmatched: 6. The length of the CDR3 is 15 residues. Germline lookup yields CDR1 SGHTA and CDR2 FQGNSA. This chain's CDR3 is CASSLDQGQSNVLTF. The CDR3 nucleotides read TGTGCCAGCAGCTTAGATCAGGGACAGAGCAACGTCCTGACTTTC. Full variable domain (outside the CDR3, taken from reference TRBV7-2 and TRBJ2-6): GAGVSQSPSNKVTEKGKDVELRCDPISGHTALYWYRQSLGQGLEFLIYFQGNSAPDKSGLPSDRFSAERTGGSVSTLTIQRTQQEDSAVYLCASSLDQGQSNVLTFGAGSRLTVL.

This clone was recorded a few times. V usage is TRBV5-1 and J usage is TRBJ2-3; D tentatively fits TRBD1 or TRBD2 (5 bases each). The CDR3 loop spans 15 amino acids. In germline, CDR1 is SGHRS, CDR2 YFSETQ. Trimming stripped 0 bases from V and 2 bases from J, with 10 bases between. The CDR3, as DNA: TGCGCCAGCAGCTTGGGACCGGGGACCACAGATACGCAGTATTTT. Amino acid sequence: CASSLGPGTTDTQYF.

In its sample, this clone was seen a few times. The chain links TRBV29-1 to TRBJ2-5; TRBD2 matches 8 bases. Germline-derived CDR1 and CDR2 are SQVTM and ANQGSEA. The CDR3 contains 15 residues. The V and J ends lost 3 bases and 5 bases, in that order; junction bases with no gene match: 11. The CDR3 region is CSVDRVAGSWETQYF. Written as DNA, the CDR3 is TGCAGCGTTGATAGGGTAGCGGGGAGTTGGGAGACCCAGTACTTC.

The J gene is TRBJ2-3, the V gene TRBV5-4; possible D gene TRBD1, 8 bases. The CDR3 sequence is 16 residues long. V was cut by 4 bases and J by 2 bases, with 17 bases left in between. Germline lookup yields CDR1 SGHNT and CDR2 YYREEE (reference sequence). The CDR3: CASSVKQGGPTDTQYF. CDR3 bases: TGTGCCAGCAGCGTGAAACAGGGGGGGCCCACAGATACGCAGTATTTT.

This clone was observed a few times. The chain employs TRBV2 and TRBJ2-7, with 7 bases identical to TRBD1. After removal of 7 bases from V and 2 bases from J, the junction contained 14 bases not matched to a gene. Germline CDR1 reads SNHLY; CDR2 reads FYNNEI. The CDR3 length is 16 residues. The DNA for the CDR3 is TGTGCCAGCATCCCGAACTTCGGGACAGCCACCTACGAGCAGTACTTC. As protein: CASIPNFGTATYEQYF.

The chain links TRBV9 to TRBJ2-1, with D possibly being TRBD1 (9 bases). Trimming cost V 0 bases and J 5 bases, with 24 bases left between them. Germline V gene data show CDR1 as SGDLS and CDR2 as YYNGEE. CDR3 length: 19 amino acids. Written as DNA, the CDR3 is TGTGCCAGCAGCGTAGGTAGGGGACAGGGAGGTAGCGGGGACAATGAGCAGTTCTTC. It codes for CASSVGRGQGGSGDNEQFF.

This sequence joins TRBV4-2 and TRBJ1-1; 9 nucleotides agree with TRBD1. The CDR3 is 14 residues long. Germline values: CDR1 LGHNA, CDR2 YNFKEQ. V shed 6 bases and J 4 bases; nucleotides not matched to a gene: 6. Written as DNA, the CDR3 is TGTGCCAGCAGGCCACAGGGGGCAGGCACTGAAGCTTTCTTT. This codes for CASRPQGAGTEAFF.